Included here is one T cell receptor beta chain sequence, with context. The data were obtained in a study of blood T cell repertoires in COVID-19. Overall study context: The United States, Italy and Spain provided the acute and convalescent COVID-19 samples.

The germline V gene encodes CDR1 SGHRS and CDR2 YFSETQ. There are 17 residues in the CDR3. With 4 bases clipped from V and 5 bases from J, the junction kept 15 bases outside the gene matches. The authors' processing: Nucleated cell counts were estimated from reference gene primer amplification. The repertoire was sequenced with immunoSEQ multiplex PCR; TCRdb's copy has only in-frame clones and lacks some. V and J calls and clone size are given by that table; D and trimming were obtained from the DNA. This repertoire shows fewer than 200,000 clones, around 87% found once; its top ten account for roughly 2.5%.

This chain joins TRBV5-1 and TRBJ2-5; 9 bases match TRBD2. Sequencing was carried out using peripheral blood. This clonotype was obtained from a man in his forties with active or convalescent COVID-19. Here the CDR3 DNA reads TGCGCCAGCAGCGTAAGCGGGGGGCTACGGTTCGTGGAGACCCAGTACTTC. Translated: CASSVSGGLRFVETQYF.